One sample yielded the 31 T cell receptor beta chains listed below, sequenced in a study of memory CD4+ T cells and cytomegalovirus serostatus. Data came from immunoSEQ multiplex PCR; TCRdb stores just in-frame clones and leaves some out. This sample has 60,000 to 70,000 clones, with less than 85% found just once. Single viable CD3+CD4+CD8-CD45RO+ cells were sorted as the memory CD4+ T cells. The sample consisted of memory CD4+ T cells from blood. The source of these receptors is an adult in good health and CMV-seronegative. Some clones in this sample may be carry-over from other donors' samples.

This clone was detected a few times. The genes are TRBV7-2 and TRBJ2-6; D gene uncertain. This CDR3 has 17 amino acids. Per the germline V gene, CDR1 is SGHTA and CDR2 is FQGNSA. V was cut by 1 base and J by 0 bases, with 10 bases left in between. The CDR3, as DNA: TGTGCCAGCAGCTTAGAAAGAGGCAGCTCTGGGGCCAACGTCCTGACTTTC. It codes for CASSLERGSSGANVLTF.

V and J are TRBV6-5 and TRBJ2-5, with 8 bases lining up with TRBD2. The CDR3 runs to 14 residues. The V and J ends lost 6 bases and 5 bases, in that order; junction bases with no gene match: 8. Per germline, CDR1 MNHEY and CDR2 SVGAGI. The CDR3 region has the DNA TGTGCCAGCAGCTCTGCGGGGGGCCTGGAGACCCAGTACTTC. Translation gives CASSSAGGLETQYF.

The chain carries TRBV29-1 and TRBJ1-4, with D tentatively TRBD1 (6 bases). The CDR3 consists of 13 residues. Germline V CDR1 and CDR2: SQVTM, ANQGSEA. V was shortened by 4 bases and J by 7 bases, with 13 bases between the two germline ends. CDR3 sequence (DNA): TGCAGCGTTGTGGGGGGGGCGCCTGAAAAACTGTTTTTT. Translating gives CSVVGGAPEKLFF.

The chain combines TRBV19 with TRBJ1-1, with 10 bases lining up with TRBD1. Germline CDR1 is LNHDA and CDR2 is SQIVND (reference sequence). The J segment lost 0 bases and the V segment lost 6 bases, leaving 7 bases of the junction unmatched. CDR3 size: 16 residues. The CDR3 nucleotides read TGTGCCAGTAGATCCGGGACAGGGGTCATGAACACTGAAGCTTTCTTT. Translating it yields CASRSGTGVMNTEAFF.

In this sample, this clone turned up a few times. This chain uses TRBV19 with TRBJ1-5, with a weak D call TRBD1 (6 bases). This CDR3 comprises 14 residues. V gave up 4 bases and J gave up 3 bases, with 10 bases separating them. Germline assignment: CDR1 LNHDA and CDR2 SQIVND (reference sequence). In nucleotides, the CDR3 is TGTGCCAGTAGTAGACAGGCCCTCAATCAGCCCCAGCATTTT. It yields the protein CASSRQALNQPQHF.

The gene calls are TRBV5-1 and TRBJ1-2; 7 bases line up with TRBD1. The CDR3 extends over 15 amino acids. Germline lookup yields CDR1 SGHRS and CDR2 YFSETQ. Trimming at V came to 4 bases and at J to 7 bases, leaving 13 bases not matched to a gene. DNA of the CDR3: TGCGCCAGCAGCCGTGGCGACAGGGCCAAGGGTGGCTACACCTTC. The encoded protein is CASSRGDRAKGGYTF.

This chain joins TRBV19 and TRBJ1-4; D unclear. The CDR3 spans 16 residues. The germline V gene has CDR1 LNHDA and CDR2 SQIVND (reference sequence). The V end lost 5 bases, the J end lost 2 bases, and 15 bases lay between the germline ends. CDR3 nucleotide sequence: TGTGCCAGTAGTCCCCGCAGGTACCGGACTAATGAAAAACTGTTTTTT. This gives the protein CASSPRRYRTNEKLFF. The whole variable domain, filled in from reference TRBV19 and TRBJ1-4, reads DGGITQSPKYLFRKEGQNVTLSCEQNLNHDAMYWYRQDPGQGLRLIYYSQIVNDFQKGDIAEGYSVSREKKESFPLTVTSAQKNPTAFYLCASSPRRYRTNEKLFFGSGTQLSVL.

The chain combines TRBV5-1 with TRBJ1-2; tentative D call: TRBD1 (6 bases). The germline CDR1 and CDR2 sequences are SGHRS and YFSETQ. The CDR3 contains 14 residues. V lost 4 bases, J lost 2 bases, and 12 bases lay in between. CDR3: CASSPRGLNYGYTF. The CDR3 nucleotides are TGCGCCAGCAGCCCCAGGGGCTTAAACTATGGCTACACCTTC.

This chain connects TRBV7-2 to TRBJ2-7, with 10 bases aligning to TRBD2. The CDR3 consists of 15 residues. Trimming cost V 4 bases and J 1 base; bases outside gene matches: 4. Germline V lookup: CDR1 SGHTA, CDR2 FQGNSA. Here the CDR3 DNA reads TGTGCCAGCAGCTCCGGGACTAGCGCTTCCTACGAGCAGTACTTC. Amino acid sequence: CASSSGTSASYEQYF. Full variable domain (remainder filled in from reference TRBV7-2 and TRBJ2-7): GAGVSQSPSNKVTEKGKDVELRCDPISGHTALYWYRQSLGQGLEFLIYFQGNSAPDKSGLPSDRFSAERTGGSVSTLTIQRTQQEDSAVYLCASSSGTSASYEQYFGPGTRLTVT.

This rearrangement joins TRBV27 to TRBJ2-5; tentatively, D is TRBD1 or TRBD2 (5 bases each). CDR3 length: 14 residues. The germline V and J ends were trimmed by 5 bases and 1 base, with 11 bases remaining between them. Germline-derived CDR1 and CDR2 are MNHEY and SMNVEV (reference sequence). The DNA for the CDR3 is TGTGCCAGCAGTCTCCGGGACGGCCAAGAGACCCAGTACTTC. It is translated as CASSLRDGQETQYF.

This chain links TRBV10-2 with TRBJ1-2, with a weak D call TRBD1 (6 bases). The germline V and J ends were trimmed by 6 bases and 8 bases, with 19 bases remaining between them. From germline, CDR1 is WSHSY and CDR2 SAAADI. The CDR3 has 14 amino acids. CDR3 nucleotides: TGCGCCAGCAGCGGACAGAGGGGGTCGGGGGGCTACACCTTC. This codes for CASSGQRGSGGYTF.

In its sample, this clone was seen a few times. This chain connects TRBV4-1 to TRBJ2-2, with TRBD1 identical over 8 bases. CDR1 and CDR2 (germline): MGHRA, YSYEKL. The CDR3 has 16 amino acids. The V and J ends lost 2 bases and 2 bases, in that order; junction bases with no gene match: 4. Here the CDR3 reads CASSQQGARNTGELFF. In DNA form, the CDR3 reads TGCGCCAGCAGCCAACAGGGGGCGCGAAACACCGGGGAGCTGTTTTTT.

The V and J genes are TRBV10-3 and TRBJ1-1, with D possibly TRBD1 on 6 matching bases. CDR3 length: 14 residues. The V end lost 3 bases, the J end lost 4 bases, and 12 bases lay between the germline ends. Germline V gene lookup returns CDR1 ENHRY and CDR2 SYGVKD. In DNA form, the CDR3 reads TGTGCCATCAGTGACCCGACAGGTAGCACTGAAGCTTTCTTT. Its protein product is CAISDPTGSTEAFF.

The chain has TRBV4-3 and TRBJ2-7, with 13 positions matching TRBD2. J lost 3 bases, V lost 5 bases, and 4 bases had no gene match. Looked up from germline, CDR1 is LGHNA and CDR2 is YSLEER. The CDR3 consists of 15 residues. CDR3 protein: CASSSGLAGLYEQYF. CDR3 coding DNA: TGCGCCAGCAGCTCGGGACTAGCGGGGCTCTACGAGCAGTACTTC.

This clone was detected only once. The genes are TRBV2 and TRBJ2-7; weak D call: TRBD1 (6 bases). Trimming took off 6 bases at V and 2 bases at J, with 11 bases between the two ends. CDR3 size: 13 residues. Germline-derived CDR1 and CDR2 are SNHLY and FYNNEI. The CDR3 nucleotides are TGTGCCAGCAGAGTGGGACAAACCTACGAGCAGTACTTC. It codes for CASRVGQTYEQYF.

Only one count was recorded for this clone. The chain combines TRBV7-2 with TRBJ2-7, with unresolved D. Trimming took off 5 bases at V and 9 bases at J, with 17 bases between the two ends. The CDR3 loop spans 13 amino acids. Germline values: CDR1 SGHTA, CDR2 FQGNSA. The CDR3 spells CASSQYQEGWQYF. The DNA for the CDR3 is TGTGCCAGCAGCCAATACCAGGAAGGGTGGCAGTACTTC.

The rearrangement links TRBV11-2 to TRBJ1-4; 9 bases align to TRBD1. Unmatched junction bases numbered 12, after V lost 5 bases and J lost 8 bases. Germline lookup yields CDR1 SGHAT and CDR2 FQNNGV. CDR3 length: 16 amino acids. CDR3 residues: CASSRRTGEGLEKLFF. The CDR3 nucleotides read TGTGCCAGCAGCCGCCGGACAGGGGAGGGGTTGGAAAAACTGTTTTTT. The full variable domain, in which reference TRBV11-2 and TRBJ1-4 provide the parts outside the CDR3, is EAGVAQSPRYKIIEKRQSVAFWCNPISGHATLYWYQQILGQGPKLLIQFQNNGVVDDSQLPKDRFSAERLKGVDSTLKIQPAKLEDSAVYLCASSRRTGEGLEKLFFGSGTQLSVL.

The chain has TRBV7-8 and TRBJ2-7; D assignment may be TRBD1 or TRBD2 (5 bases each). The germline V gene has CDR1 SGHVS and CDR2 FQNEAQ. V lost 1 base to trimming and J lost 3 bases, with 19 bases between them. The CDR3 has 17 amino acids. CDR3 in amino acids: CASSLEISSGRYYEQYF. CDR3 DNA sequence: TGTGCCAGCAGCTTAGAAATTTCCTCGGGACGGTACTACGAGCAGTACTTC.

The V call is TRBV29-1, the J call TRBJ1-2, with 8 bases aligning to TRBD1. This CDR3 contains 12 residues. Germline V CDR1 and CDR2: SQVTM, ANQGSEA. Trimming removed 4 bases from V and 4 bases from J; junction bases left unmatched: 2. The CDR3 sequence: CSVGDRTYGYTF. In nucleotides, the CDR3 is TGCAGCGTTGGGGACAGGACCTATGGCTACACCTTC.

This clone was counted a single time. The V and J genes are TRBV6-1 and TRBJ1-4; possibly TRBD1 for D (5 bases). The ends were cut back, 1 base at V and 7 bases at J, with 16 bases in the middle. This CDR3 has 16 residues. Per the germline V gene, CDR1 is MNHNS and CDR2 is SASEGT. CDR3: CASSEEVWGTAEKLFF. The CDR3 DNA follows: TGTGCCAGCAGTGAAGAGGTCTGGGGCACAGCTGAAAAACTGTTTTTT.

This chain links TRBV2 with TRBJ1-3; possibly TRBD1 for D (5 bases). Germline V lookup: CDR1 SNHLY, CDR2 FYNNEI. This CDR3 comprises 15 residues. The V gene lost 6 bases and the J gene lost 3 bases, with 15 bases spanning the gap. Written as DNA, the CDR3 is TGTGCCAGCAGCGCTAAGTGGGGGGATGGAAACACCATATATTTT. Translation: CASSAKWGDGNTIYF.

V gene TRBV29-1 combines with J gene TRBJ2-7; D might be TRBD1 (6 bases). The CDR3 loop spans 14 amino acids. Trimming shortened V by 3 bases and J by 8 bases, and 20 bases separated the two germline ends. Germline V gene sequence: CDR1 SQVTM, CDR2 ANQGSEA. In DNA, the CDR3 is TGCAGCGTTGAGGCAGGGGCCACCGGGGAGAAGCAGTACTTC. This translates into CSVEAGATGEKQYF.

As to this clone: Other DNA sequences in the same sample also yield this CDR3. The V gene is TRBV7-9, the J gene TRBJ2-5; TRBD1 matches at 12 bases. V shed 5 bases and J 4 bases; nucleotides not matched to a gene: 8. The CDR3 extends over 16 amino acids. Germline V gene data show CDR1 as SEHNR and CDR2 as FQNEAQ (reference sequence). CDR3 sequence (DNA): TGTGCCAGCAGCCTGGGGGACAGGGGGCTAAGAGAGACCCAGTACTTC. Translation gives CASSLGDRGLRETQYF. The full variable domain, rest sourced from reference TRBV7-9 and TRBJ2-5, is DTGVSQNPRHKITKRGQNVTFRCDPISEHNRLYWYRQTLGQGPEFLTYFQNEAQLEKSRLLSDRFSAERPKGSFSTLEIQRTEQGDSAMYLCASSLGDRGLRETQYFGPGTRLLVL.

V gene TRBV5-4 combines with J gene TRBJ2-5; D is undetermined. The CDR3 contains 13 residues. V lost 2 bases and J 3 bases, leaving 8 bases between the germline ends. The germline gives CDR1 SGHNT, CDR2 YYREEE (reference sequence). The CDR3 spells CASSFQRKETQYF. Here the CDR3 DNA reads TGTGCCAGCAGCTTTCAGAGGAAAGAGACCCAGTACTTC.

Of note for this clone: Additional DNA sequences in this sample encode the identical CDR3. The chain couples TRBV7-8 to TRBJ1-5; D gene unclear. Germline V gene data show CDR1 as SGHVS and CDR2 as FQNEAQ. Trimming cost V 3 bases and J 3 bases, with 3 bases left between them. This CDR3 comprises 12 residues. The CDR3 DNA reads TGTGCCAGCAGCTTGAACAATCAGCCCCAGCATTTT. This codes for CASSLNNQPQHF. Full variable domain (remainder filled in from reference TRBV7-8 and TRBJ1-5): GAGVSQSPRYKVAKRGQDVALRCDPISGHVSLFWYQQALGQGPEFLTYFQNEAQLDKSGLPSDRFFAERPEGSVSTLKIQRTQQEDSAVYLCASSLNNQPQHFGDGTRLSIL.

The chain carries TRBV9 and TRBJ1-3; D gene unclear. Trimming left V 4 bases short and J 3 bases short, with 14 bases between. This CDR3 has 15 amino acids. Germline CDR1 SGDLS, CDR2 YYNGEE. CDR3 nucleotide sequence: TGTGCCAGCAGCCCCCTGGGCCGGCGTGGAAACACCATATATTTT. Translated: CASSPLGRRGNTIYF. The whole variable domain, remainder taken from reference TRBV9 and TRBJ1-3, is DSGVTQTPKHLITATGQRVTLRCSPRSGDLSVYWYQQSLDQGLQFLIQYYNGEERAKGNILERFSAQQFPDLHSELNLSSLELGDSALYFCASSPLGRRGNTIYFGEGSWLTVV.

This chain uses TRBV7-2 with TRBJ2-7, with 8 bases fitting TRBD2. Germline CDR1 SGHTA, CDR2 FQGNSA. The CDR3 sequence is 17 residues long. V gave up 1 base and J gave up 2 bases; unmatched junction bases: 10. The CDR3 nucleotides read TGTGCCAGCAGCTTAGTTCTCCGCGGGGGGCACCCCTACGAGCAGTACTTC. This translates into CASSLVLRGGHPYEQYF. The full variable domain, its missing parts supplied by reference TRBV7-2 and TRBJ2-7, is GAGVSQSPSNKVTEKGKDVELRCDPISGHTALYWYRQSLGQGLEFLIYFQGNSAPDKSGLPSDRFSAERTGGSVSTLTIQRTQQEDSAVYLCASSLVLRGGHPYEQYFGPGTRLTVT.

The table lists this clone with a count of one. This chain uses TRBV27 with TRBJ2-6; D is unclear. The CDR3 extends over 15 amino acids. Trimming pared 2 bases from V and 0 bases from J, leaving 5 bases between. Germline V gene sequence: CDR1 MNHEY, CDR2 SMNVEV (reference sequence). The CDR3 DNA follows: TGTGCCAGCAGTTTAAAACACTCTGGGGCCAACGTCCTGACTTTC. This gives the protein CASSLKHSGANVLTF.

The chain couples TRBV11-1 to TRBJ1-1; no reliable D call. CDR1 and CDR2 (germline): SGHAT, FQDESV (reference sequence). V was shortened by 4 bases and J by 1 base, with 7 bases between the two germline ends. This CDR3 contains 13 residues. The CDR3 sequence is CASSSYRNTEAFF. The CDR3 DNA is TGTGCCAGCAGCTCCTACAGGAACACTGAAGCTTTCTTT. Based on the CDR3 plus reference TRBV11-1 and TRBJ1-1, the full variable domain is EAEVAQSPRYKITEKSQAVAFWCDPISGHATLYWYRQILGQGPELLVQFQDESVVDDSQLPKDRFSAERLKGVDSTLKIQPAELGDSAMYLCASSSYRNTEAFFGQGTRLTVV.

This chain links TRBV4-1 with TRBJ2-1; D unclear. This CDR3 has 14 residues. The V end lost 0 bases, the J end lost 6 bases, and 9 bases lay between the germline ends. The germline V gene has CDR1 MGHRA and CDR2 YSYEKL. The CDR3, as DNA: TGCGCCAGCAGCCAAGAGGGAAGAGGCAATGAGCAGTTCTTC. Encoded protein: CASSQEGRGNEQFF.

A note on this clone: The junction differs from germline at one of its ends, possibly a read error. The rearrangement joins TRBV28 to TRBJ2-1, with 9 bases lining up with TRBD2. Germline V CDR1 and CDR2: MDHEN, SYDVKM. The CDR3 is 17 amino acids. CDR3 sequence reads: CAGSLSRLADFYNEQFF. CDR3 coding DNA: TGTGCCGGCAGTTTATCCCGACTAGCGGACTTTTACAATGAGCAGTTCTTC.